A single sample gave rise to the 7 T cell receptor beta chains below, sequenced in a study of blood T cell repertoires in COVID-19. Sequencing used immunoSEQ multiplex PCR; TCRdb keeps in-frame clones, though not all of them. This table has 100,000 to 150,000 clones, around 70% appearing once. Material for sequencing was peripheral blood. The receptor source for this set is an older man with COVID-19, enrolled during active disease.

This chain uses TRBV9 with TRBJ2-7; TRBD2 is a possible D gene (6 bases). This CDR3 region has 13 residues. CDR1 and CDR2 (germline): SGDLS, YYNGEE. V lost 3 bases and J lost 5, with 12 bases in between. The CDR3 is CASSAGGFHEQYF. CDR3 nucleotide sequence: TGTGCCAGCAGCGCCGGGGGATTCCACGAGCAGTACTTC.

The V and J genes are TRBV28 and TRBJ1-4, with 8 bases that match TRBD1. The length of the CDR3 is 14 residues. The junction had 7 bases not matched to a gene; V was cut back by 5 bases and J by 8 bases. Germline CDR1 MDHEN, CDR2 SYDVKM. CDR3: CASSLNRGDEKLFF. The DNA of the CDR3 is TGTGCCAGCAGTCTCAACAGGGGGGACGAAAAACTGTTTTTT.

This chain uses TRBV5-4 with TRBJ2-2; D is possibly TRBD1 (5 bases). The CDR3 consists of 15 residues. Germline CDR1 is SGHNT and CDR2 is YYREEE (reference sequence). V was cut by 4 bases and J by 0 bases, with 10 bases left in between. DNA of the CDR3: TGTGCCAGCAGCATGGACACAACGAACACCGGGGAGCTGTTTTTT. Its protein is CASSMDTTNTGELFF.

Only a few counts were recorded for this clone. CDR3 in amino acids: CASSAPGSGPYNEQFF. The CDR3 DNA follows: TGTGCCAGCAGCGCCCCCGGCAGCGGCCCCTACAATGAGCAGTTCTTC. The chain recombines TRBV9 with TRBJ2-1, with a weak D call TRBD2 (5 bases). CDR3 length: 16 amino acids. The V and J ends lost 3 bases and 2 bases respectively, with 15 bases between them. The germline CDR1 and CDR2 sequences are SGDLS and YYNGEE.

The chain combines TRBV12-3 or TRBV12-4 with TRBJ1-2; 8 bases fit TRBD1. The CDR3 spans 13 residues. J was trimmed by 8 bases and V by 6 bases; bases with no gene match: 8. CDR3 in DNA: TGTGCCAGCAGCTCGGACAGGGTAGGCGGCTACACCTTC. Translation gives CASSSDRVGGYTF.

The DNA of the CDR3 is TGTGCCAGCAGCGCTGGGACAGGTTACACTGAAGCTTTCTTT. Encoded protein: CASSAGTGYTEAFF. The chain carries TRBV11-1 and TRBJ1-1; 8 nucleotides match TRBD1. Germline trimming cut 5 bases from V and 3 bases from J; bases unmatched to any gene: 5. The germline CDR1 and CDR2 sequences are SGHAT and FQDESV (reference sequence). This CDR3 comprises 14 residues.

The V and J genes are TRBV10-3 and TRBJ1-1; D perhaps matches TRBD1 (5 bases). The CDR3 has 15 amino acids. Germline-derived CDR1 and CDR2 are ENHRY and SYGVKD. Trimming shortened V by 5 bases and J by 1 base, and 14 bases separated the two germline ends. The CDR3 bases are TGTGCCATCAGTCCCAGGGAAAACTGGAACACTGAAGCTTTCTTT. It translates to CAISPRENWNTEAFF.